This T cell receptor beta chain was retrieved from a study of T cell responses to AZD1222 COVID-19 vaccine. The CDR3 consists of 14 residues. In germline, CDR1 is ENHRY, CDR2 SYGVKD. The V and J ends lost 4 bases and 3 bases respectively, with 12 bases between them. General study results and limits: Possibly, clonal diversity was underestimated; donors were largely white British and included more females.

Regarding this clone: Its antigen is unidentified.

Data came from immunoSEQ multiplex PCR; TCRdb stores just in-frame clones and leaves some out. The profile shows approximately 140,000 clones, 90% to 95% of them singletons. This sequence was found in an adult in good health. The chain has TRBV10-3 and TRBJ1-1, with a weak D call TRBD1 (5 bases). Material: peripheral blood, obtained on day 0 of MenACWY control vaccination. Here the CDR3 DNA reads TGTGCCATCAGTGTTCAGGGAAGGGACACTGAAGCTTTCTTT. It yields the protein CAISVQGRDTEAFF.